These 18 T cell receptor beta chains share one sample of origin, sequenced in a study of STAT5B mutations in CD4+ large granular lymphocyte leukemia (dated by TCRdb to 2022 to 2024). The method was the immunoSEQ multiplex PCR assay. This immuneACCESS table, as held by TCRdb, lists in-frame sequences with V and J called but not all clones. Of the missing ones, under half trace to an unresolved V gene in checked studies; the others have no known cause. Counted in this sample were tens of thousands of clones; roughly 85% of them appeared once. Together, the top ten hold about 3.2% of the sample. Sequencing input: CD4+ T cells from blood buffy coats. The receptors stem from a human donor in good health.

The chain links TRBV2 to TRBJ2-1; TRBD2 agrees at 13 bases. The V and J ends lost 6 bases and 6 bases, in that order; junction bases with no gene match: 5. CDR3 length: 15 amino acids. Germline V CDR1 and CDR2: SNHLY, FYNNEI. The CDR3 is CASSGLAGVFNEQFF. CDR3 in DNA: TGTGCCAGCAGCGGACTAGCGGGAGTTTTCAATGAGCAGTTCTTC.

This rearrangement joins TRBV5-6 to TRBJ1-2; TRBD1 might be the D (5 bases). The CDR3 is made up of 17 amino acids. With 1 base removed from V and 1 base from J, the gap between germline ends came to 17 bases. Germline V CDR1 and CDR2: SGHDT, YYEEEE. CDR3 sequence (DNA): TGTGCCAGCAGCTTGAATGTAGCAGGGTCCATTAACTATGGCTACACCTTC. As protein: CASSLNVAGSINYGYTF.

V usage is TRBV7-6 and J usage is TRBJ2-1, with 12 bases matching TRBD2. In germline, CDR1 is SGHVS, CDR2 FNYEAQ. The CDR3 spans 15 residues. Trimming at V came to 1 base and at J to 9 bases, leaving 4 bases not matched to a gene. The CDR3 region is CASSLGLAGASEQFF. CDR3 DNA sequence: TGTGCCAGCAGCTTAGGACTAGCGGGAGCTAGTGAGCAGTTCTTC. The full variable domain, its missing parts supplied by reference TRBV7-6 and TRBJ2-1, is GAGVSQSPRYKVTKRGQDVALRCDPISGHVSLYWYRQALGQGPEFLTYFNYEAQQDKSGLPNDRFSAERPEGSISTLTIQRTEQRDSAMYRCASSLGLAGASEQFFGPGTRLTVL.

The chain links TRBV6-5 to TRBJ1-5, with 10 bases lining up with TRBD1. This CDR3 contains 13 residues. Germline CDR1 reads MNHEY; CDR2 reads SVGAGI. V lost 6 bases and J lost 5; bases outside the gene matches: 1. The CDR3, as DNA: TGTGCCAGCAGGACAGGGGGCGATCAGCCCCAGCATTTT. As protein: CASRTGGDQPQHF.

The chain recombines TRBV7-9 with TRBJ1-5, with no clear D. This CDR3 spans 12 amino acids. V was cut by 1 base and J by 3 bases, with 1 base left in between. Germline CDR1 and CDR2: SEHNR and FQNEAQ (reference sequence). CDR3 region: CASSLDNQPQHF. CDR3 nucleotides: TGTGCCAGCAGCTTAGACAATCAGCCCCAGCATTTT.

This chain joins TRBV19 and TRBJ1-4; 7 bases align to TRBD1. V shed 8 bases and J 8 bases; nucleotides not matched to a gene: 8. The germline V gene has CDR1 LNHDA and CDR2 SQIVND (reference sequence). The CDR3 runs to 13 residues. In DNA form, the CDR3 reads TGTGCCAGTTGCGACAGGGAGCGAGAAAAACTGTTTTTT. Residues: CASCDREREKLFF.

The chain joins TRBV2 to TRBJ1-2; no clear D. Germline V gives CDR1 SNHLY, CDR2 FYNNEI. The V end lost 5 bases, the J end lost 2 bases, and 9 bases lay between the germline ends. The CDR3 totals 13 residues. CDR3 residues: CASSYTENYGYTF. CDR3 DNA: TGTGCCAGCAGTTATACAGAGAACTATGGCTACACCTTC. Using reference TRBV2 and TRBJ1-2 for the parts outside the CDR3, the full variable domain is EPEVTQTPSHQVTQMGQEVILRCVPISNHLYFYWYRQILGQKVEFLVSFYNNEISEKSEIFDDQFSVERPDGSNFTLKIRSTKLEDSAMYFCASSYTENYGYTFGSGTRLTVV.

This clone was seen only a few times. The chain carries TRBV5-4 and TRBJ2-7; TRBD1 aligns across 8 bases. The germline V gene has CDR1 SGHNT and CDR2 YYREEE (reference sequence). CDR3 size: 11 residues. J gave up 12 bases and V 4 bases, and 6 bases lay outside the gene matches. This CDR3 reads CASSNGQGRYF. CDR3 bases: TGTGCCAGCAGCAACGGACAGGGACGGTACTTC.

This clone occurred a few times. The V call is TRBV2, the J call TRBJ2-3; D might be TRBD2 (5 bases). Germline-derived CDR1 and CDR2 are SNHLY and FYNNEI. The CDR3 has 13 residues. Trimming stripped 7 bases from V and 0 bases from J, with 8 bases between. DNA for the CDR3: TGTGCCAGCAATAGCGAGAGCACAGATACGCAGTATTTT. It translates to CASNSESTDTQYF.

This clone was counted once. The V and J genes are TRBV27 and TRBJ2-1, with D unresolved. The CDR3 runs to 18 residues. V lost 6 bases, J lost 4 bases, and 25 bases lay in between. Germline V lookup: CDR1 MNHEY, CDR2 SMNVEV (reference sequence). Here the CDR3 DNA reads TGTGCCAGCAGCCTCCGAAAGATTTTTAATGCCCCTTACAATGAGCAGTTCTTC. Protein: CASSLRKIFNAPYNEQFF.

The rearrangement links TRBV2 to TRBJ2-2; D possibly corresponds to TRBD1 (6 bases). The CDR3 length is 15 residues. Germline loops: CDR1 SNHLY, CDR2 FYNNEI. V was trimmed by 6 bases and J by 4 bases, leaving 15 bases between them. The CDR3 sequence is CASSGTTLGTGELFF. CDR3 nucleotide sequence: TGTGCCAGCAGCGGGACAACACTCGGCACCGGGGAGCTGTTTTTT.

With regard to this clone: A junction boundary mismatches the germline segment, possibly from a read error. This rearrangement joins TRBV5-1 to TRBJ2-5; 11 nucleotides match TRBD1. The CDR3 is 14 residues long. Germline V gives CDR1 SGHRS, CDR2 YFSETQ. This CDR3 is CASRLDRGRETQYF. CDR3 sequence (DNA): TGCGCCAGCAGATTGGACAGGGGGCGCGAGACCCAGTACTTC.

The rearrangement joins TRBV19 to TRBJ2-7; TRBD1 matches 12 bases. The CDR3 length is 15 residues. V gave up 3 bases and J gave up 6 bases; unmatched junction bases: 6. The germline gives CDR1 LNHDA, CDR2 SQIVND (reference sequence). The CDR3 loop is CASSIRGDRGLEQYF. CDR3 DNA sequence: TGTGCCAGTAGTATTCGTGGGGACAGGGGGCTCGAGCAGTACTTC. The variable domain in full, completed from reference TRBV19 and TRBJ2-7, reads DGGITQSPKYLFRKEGQNVTLSCEQNLNHDAMYWYRQDPGQGLRLIYYSQIVNDFQKGDIAEGYSVSREKKESFPLTVTSAQKNPTAFYLCASSIRGDRGLEQYFGPGTRLTVT.

The gene calls are TRBV6-5 and TRBJ2-2; 7 bases line up with TRBD2. The CDR3 is 14 amino acids. The V gene end was trimmed by 7 bases and the J gene end by 3 bases; junction bases not matched to a gene: 5. Looked up from germline, CDR1 is MNHEY and CDR2 is SVGAGI. CDR3 nucleotides: TGTGCCAGCAAAGGCGGGAGTTACACCGGGGAGCTGTTTTTT. It codes for CASKGGSYTGELFF.

The chain is built from TRBV10-3 and TRBJ2-1; 10 nucleotides agree with TRBD2. In germline, CDR1 is ENHRY, CDR2 SYGVKD. V dropped 4 bases and J dropped 7; count of bases not matched to a gene: 7. This CDR3 has 15 residues. The CDR3 loop is CAISAPSGRTNEQFF. CDR3 bases: TGTGCCATCAGTGCTCCTAGCGGGAGAACGAATGAGCAGTTCTTC.

This clone has only one observation. J is TRBJ2-2 and V is TRBV27; D not resolved. V lost 1 base and J 6 bases, leaving 3 bases between the germline ends. Germline V CDR1 and CDR2: MNHEY, SMNVEV (reference sequence). This CDR3 region has 12 residues. CDR3 residues: CASSLWAGELFF. For the CDR3, the DNA is TGTGCCAGCAGTTTATGGGCCGGGGAGCTGTTTTTT.

This sequence joins TRBV7-2 and TRBJ1-5; the D gene is possibly TRBD1 (6 bases). CDR3 size: 14 residues. Between the trimmed V and J ends, which lost 6 bases and 0 bases, there was a span of 9 bases. The germline CDR1 and CDR2 sequences are SGHTA and FQGNSA. Here the CDR3 DNA reads TGTGCCAGCAGGGCAGGGGATAGCAATCAGCCCCAGCATTTT. Protein: CASRAGDSNQPQHF.

J is TRBJ1-5 and V is TRBV4-2; TRBD1 matches 11 bases. J gave up 5 bases and V 3 bases, and 6 bases lay outside the gene matches. Germline V gives CDR1 LGHNA, CDR2 YNFKEQ. The CDR3 runs to 16 residues. In DNA, the CDR3 is TGTGCCAGCAGCCAGCACGGGACAGGGGGGGATCAGCCCCAGCATTTT. It translates to CASSQHGTGGDQPQHF.